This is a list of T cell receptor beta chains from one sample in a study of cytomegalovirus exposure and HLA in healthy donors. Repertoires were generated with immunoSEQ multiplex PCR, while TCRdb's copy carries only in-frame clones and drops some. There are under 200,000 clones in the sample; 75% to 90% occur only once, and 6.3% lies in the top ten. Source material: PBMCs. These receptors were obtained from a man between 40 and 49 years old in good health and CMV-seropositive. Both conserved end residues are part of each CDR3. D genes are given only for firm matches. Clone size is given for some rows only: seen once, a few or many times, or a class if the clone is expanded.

cdr3_aa: CASSLRGGDEQYF; cdr3_nt: TGCGCCAGCAGCTTGCGAGGGGGGGACGAGCAGTACTTC; clone_size: NA; d_call: NA; v_call: TRBV5-1; j_call: TRBJ2-7
cdr3_aa: CASSPRGLAGGSYNEQFF; cdr3_nt: TGTGCCAGCAGCCCCCGGGGACTAGCGGGGGGATCCTACAATGAGCAGTTCTTC; clone_size: NA; d_call: TRBD2; v_call: TRBV7-2; j_call: TRBJ2-1
cdr3_aa: CASSAQQGETQYF; cdr3_nt: TGTGCCAGCAGTGCCCAGCAGGGAGAGACCCAGTACTTC; clone_size: NA; d_call: NA; v_call: TRBV2; j_call: TRBJ2-5
cdr3_aa: CASSLQGAETQYF; cdr3_nt: TGTGCCAGCAGCTTGCAGGGGGCGGAGACCCAGTACTTC; clone_size: few; d_call: TRBD1; v_call: TRBV5-4; j_call: TRBJ2-5
cdr3_aa: CASSILPGGSTTGELFF; cdr3_nt: TGTGCCAGTAGTATACTCCCCGGCGGGTCGACCACCGGGGAGCTGTTTTTT; clone_size: NA; d_call: NA; v_call: TRBV19; j_call: TRBJ2-2
cdr3_aa: CASSPRESSTDTQYF; cdr3_nt: TGTGCTAGCAGCCCCCGGGAATCTAGCACAGATACGCAGTATTTT; clone_size: NA; d_call: NA; v_call: TRBV7-7; j_call: TRBJ2-3
cdr3_aa: CASWDRGSEQYF; cdr3_nt: TGTGCCTCCTGGGACAGGGGAAGCGAGCAGTACTTC; clone_size: NA; d_call: TRBD1; v_call: TRBV30; j_call: TRBJ2-7
cdr3_aa: CASSLAGKVYTF; cdr3_nt: TGCGCCAGCAGCTTGGCCGGGAAGGTCTACACCTTC; clone_size: NA; d_call: NA; v_call: TRBV5-1; j_call: TRBJ1-2
cdr3_aa: CASSPTSPANYGYTF; cdr3_nt: TGTGCCAGCAGTCCAACCTCGCCGGCTAACTATGGCTACACCTTC; clone_size: NA; d_call: NA; v_call: TRBV28; j_call: TRBJ1-2
cdr3_aa: CASQREGDQPQHF; cdr3_nt: TGCGCCAGTCAGCGGGAGGGAGATCAGCCCCAGCATTTT; clone_size: NA; d_call: NA; v_call: TRBV10-2; j_call: TRBJ1-5
cdr3_aa: CAWKSRGNSPLHF; cdr3_nt: TGTGCCTGGAAGAGCAGAGGGAATTCACCCCTCCACTTT; clone_size: NA; d_call: NA; v_call: TRBV30; j_call: TRBJ1-6
cdr3_aa: CASSLAGQGAHEQYF; cdr3_nt: TGCGCCAGCAGCTTAGCTGGACAGGGGGCTCACGAGCAGTACTTC; clone_size: NA; d_call: TRBD1; v_call: TRBV5-1; j_call: TRBJ2-7
cdr3_aa: CAIKGQGSGEQFF; cdr3_nt: TGTGCCATCAAGGGACAGGGCTCCGGTGAGCAGTTCTTC; clone_size: NA; d_call: TRBD1; v_call: TRBV10-3; j_call: TRBJ2-1
cdr3_aa: CASSQDVSSYEQYF; cdr3_nt: TGCGCCAGCAGCCAAGATGTGAGCTCCTACGAGCAGTACTTC; clone_size: NA; d_call: NA; v_call: TRBV4-1; j_call: TRBJ2-7
cdr3_aa: CASSLRLRPQHF; cdr3_nt: TGTGCCAGCAGCCTCCGGTTGAGGCCCCAGCATTTT; clone_size: NA; d_call: NA; v_call: TRBV28; j_call: TRBJ1-5
cdr3_aa: CASSARGSGGFGETQYF; cdr3_nt: TGCGCCAGCAGTGCTCGAGGAAGCGGGGGGTTCGGAGAGACCCAGTACTTC; clone_size: once; d_call: TRBD2; v_call: TRBV10-1; j_call: TRBJ2-5
cdr3_aa: CASSLDGQGPLYGYTF; cdr3_nt: TGTGCCAGCAGTTTAGACGGACAGGGCCCCCTCTATGGCTACACCTTC; clone_size: NA; d_call: TRBD1; v_call: TRBV27; j_call: TRBJ1-2
cdr3_aa: CASSSVASGGLNNGQFF; cdr3_nt: TGTGCCAGCAGCTCGGTGGCTAGCGGGGGGCTTAACAATGGGCAGTTCTTC; clone_size: NA; d_call: TRBD2; v_call: TRBV11-2; j_call: TRBJ2-1
cdr3_aa: CASSSGNYEQYF; cdr3_nt: TGTGCCAGCAGCTCCGGGAACTACGAGCAGTACTTC; clone_size: once; d_call: NA; v_call: TRBV28; j_call: TRBJ2-7
cdr3_aa: CSVEGLRMNTEAFF; cdr3_nt: TGCAGCGTTGAGGGCCTAAGAATGAACACTGAAGCTTTCTTT; clone_size: NA; d_call: NA; v_call: TRBV29-1; j_call: TRBJ1-1
cdr3_aa: CASSSRTSGELFF; cdr3_nt: TGTGCCAGCAGCTCTCGGACTAGCGGGGAGCTGTTTTTT; clone_size: NA; d_call: TRBD2; v_call: TRBV7-2; j_call: TRBJ2-2
cdr3_aa: CASSPNRGGTDTQYF; cdr3_nt: TGTGCCAGCAGTCCTAACAGGGGTGGTACAGATACGCAGTATTTT; clone_size: NA; d_call: TRBD1; v_call: TRBV6-4; j_call: TRBJ2-3
cdr3_aa: CASSRDTSGGSEQYF; cdr3_nt: TGTGCCAGCAGCCGAGATACTAGCGGGGGTTCCGAGCAGTACTTC; clone_size: NA; d_call: TRBD2; v_call: TRBV4-2; j_call: TRBJ2-7
cdr3_aa: CASSFSGGHYTDTQYF; cdr3_nt: TGTGCCAGCAGCTTTAGCGGGGGCCACTACACAGATACGCAGTATTTT; clone_size: NA; d_call: TRBD2; v_call: TRBV7-2; j_call: TRBJ2-3
cdr3_aa: CASNVAGTGSRDGYTF; cdr3_nt: TGTGCCAGCAATGTCGCCGGGACAGGGAGCAGGGATGGCTACACCTTC; clone_size: NA; d_call: TRBD1; v_call: TRBV27; j_call: TRBJ1-2
cdr3_aa: CASRGYTYNSPLHF; cdr3_nt: TGTGCCAGCCGCGGTTATACCTATAATTCACCCCTCCACTTT; clone_size: NA; d_call: NA; v_call: TRBV11-2; j_call: TRBJ1-6
cdr3_aa: CASTSGQAKNSPLHF; cdr3_nt: TGTGCCAGCACCTCGGGACAGGCAAAAAATTCACCCCTCCACTTT; clone_size: NA; d_call: TRBD1; v_call: TRBV2; j_call: TRBJ1-6
cdr3_aa: CASSFLTRDRPYGYTF; cdr3_nt: TGTGCCAGCAGTTTTTTAACCCGAGACAGGCCCTATGGCTACACCTTC; clone_size: NA; d_call: NA; v_call: TRBV28; j_call: TRBJ1-2
cdr3_aa: CASSLLGGEQYF; cdr3_nt: TGCGCCAGCAGCTTGCTGGGGGGCGAGCAGTACTTC; clone_size: NA; d_call: NA; v_call: TRBV5-1; j_call: TRBJ2-7
cdr3_aa: CASSHRAGGTEAFF; cdr3_nt: TGTGCCAGCAGCCACCGGGCAGGGGGAACTGAAGCTTTCTTT; clone_size: NA; d_call: TRBD1; v_call: TRBV7-3; j_call: TRBJ1-1
cdr3_aa: CATSSQETQYF; cdr3_nt: TGTGCCACGTCGAGCCAAGAGACCCAGTACTTC; clone_size: NA; d_call: NA; v_call: TRBV15; j_call: TRBJ2-5
cdr3_aa: CASSLEGRTEAFF; cdr3_nt: TGTGCCAGCAGCTTAGAGGGGAGGACTGAAGCTTTCTTT; clone_size: NA; d_call: NA; v_call: TRBV7-8; j_call: TRBJ1-1
cdr3_aa: CASSFEDSYEQYF; cdr3_nt: TGTGCCAGCAGCTTTGAGGACTCCTACGAGCAGTACTTC; clone_size: NA; d_call: NA; v_call: TRBV7-2; j_call: TRBJ2-7
cdr3_aa: CASRTVYGYTF; cdr3_nt: TGTGCCAGCAGGACAGTTTATGGCTACACCTTC; clone_size: NA; d_call: NA; v_call: TRBV25-1; j_call: TRBJ1-2
cdr3_aa: CASSEGHNGGNEQFF; cdr3_nt: TGCGCCAGCAGTGAGGGCCACAATGGGGGGAATGAGCAGTTCTTC; clone_size: once; d_call: NA; v_call: TRBV10-1; j_call: TRBJ2-1
cdr3_aa: CASSQYKGGNQPQHF; cdr3_nt: TGCGCCAGCAGCCAATACAAAGGGGGCAATCAGCCCCAGCATTTT; clone_size: NA; d_call: NA; v_call: TRBV4-3; j_call: TRBJ1-5
cdr3_aa: CASSLAVRDGNQPQHF; cdr3_nt: TGCGCCAGCAGCTTGGCCGTGCGGGACGGCAATCAGCCCCAGCATTTT; clone_size: NA; d_call: NA; v_call: TRBV5-1; j_call: TRBJ1-5
cdr3_aa: CASSYSVRVEQYF; cdr3_nt: TGTGCCAGCAGTTACTCGGTCAGGGTGGAGCAGTACTTC; clone_size: NA; d_call: NA; v_call: TRBV6-5; j_call: TRBJ2-7
cdr3_aa: CASSTTGFDGANVLTF; cdr3_nt: TGTGCCAGCAGCACAACAGGGTTCGATGGGGCCAACGTCCTGACTTTC; clone_size: NA; d_call: NA; v_call: TRBV7-8; j_call: TRBJ2-6
cdr3_aa: CTSSYSGGTSSYEQYF; cdr3_nt: TGTACCAGCAGTTATTCTGGGGGGACGAGCTCCTACGAGCAGTACTTC; clone_size: NA; d_call: NA; v_call: TRBV6-6; j_call: TRBJ2-7
cdr3_aa: CASSLSEVSYEQYF; cdr3_nt: TGTGCTAGCAGCTTATCGGAGGTCTCCTACGAGCAGTACTTC; clone_size: few; d_call: NA; v_call: TRBV7-7; j_call: TRBJ2-7
cdr3_aa: CASSPQGIEQYF; cdr3_nt: TGTGCCAGCAGCCCCCAGGGAATCGAGCAGTACTTC; clone_size: NA; d_call: NA; v_call: TRBV7-8; j_call: TRBJ2-7
cdr3_aa: CASSTNQGTVNIQYF; cdr3_nt: TGTGCCAGCAGTACGAATCAGGGGACGGTAAACATTCAGTACTTC; clone_size: NA; d_call: NA; v_call: TRBV28; j_call: TRBJ2-4
cdr3_aa: CASSLRGGAPEQYF; cdr3_nt: TGTGCCAGCAGCTTAAGAGGCGGGGCTCCCGAGCAGTACTTC; clone_size: few; d_call: NA; v_call: TRBV7-2; j_call: TRBJ2-7
cdr3_aa: CASGDTGIAPLHF; cdr3_nt: TGTGCCAGCGGCGATACAGGGATCGCACCCCTCCACTTT; clone_size: few; d_call: NA; v_call: TRBV5-6; j_call: TRBJ1-6
cdr3_aa: CASSLSGGAFDTQYF; cdr3_nt: TGTGCCAGCAGCCTGAGCGGGGGGGCCTTTGATACGCAGTATTTT; clone_size: few; d_call: TRBD2; v_call: TRBV7-8; j_call: TRBJ2-3
cdr3_aa: CASSLGQGHLSGNTIYF; cdr3_nt: TGTGCCAGCAGCTTAGGACAGGGCCACCTCTCTGGAAACACCATATATTTT; clone_size: NA; d_call: TRBD1; v_call: TRBV9; j_call: TRBJ1-3
cdr3_aa: CASSLIAGGQETQYF; cdr3_nt: TGTGCCAGCAGCCTAATAGCGGGGGGTCAAGAGACCCAGTACTTC; clone_size: NA; d_call: TRBD2; v_call: TRBV14; j_call: TRBJ2-5
cdr3_aa: CASSRLVGGQYF; cdr3_nt: TGTGCCAGCAGCAGACTAGTCGGGGGGCAGTATTTT; clone_size: NA; d_call: NA; v_call: TRBV7-2; j_call: TRBJ2-3
cdr3_aa: CASSARQVWNTEAFF; cdr3_nt: TGTGCCAGCAGCGCCAGACAGGTGTGGAACACTGAAGCTTTCTTT; clone_size: NA; d_call: NA; v_call: TRBV2; j_call: TRBJ1-1
cdr3_aa: CASSATTGSGNTIYF; cdr3_nt: TGTGCCAGCAGTGCAACGACAGGCTCTGGAAACACCATATATTTT; clone_size: NA; d_call: NA; v_call: TRBV6-1; j_call: TRBJ1-3
cdr3_aa: CASRQRNRVYEQYF; cdr3_nt: TGTGCCAGCAGACAACGCAACAGGGTCTACGAGCAGTACTTC; clone_size: few; d_call: NA; v_call: TRBV11-2; j_call: TRBJ2-7
cdr3_aa: CASRASGGGGYNEQFF; cdr3_nt: TGTGCCAGCAGGGCCAGCGGGGGGGGAGGGTACAATGAGCAGTTCTTC; clone_size: NA; d_call: TRBD2; v_call: TRBV2; j_call: TRBJ2-1
cdr3_aa: CASSDRRPGSEPQHF; cdr3_nt: TGTGCCAGTAGCGACAGGCGCCCCGGTTCGGAGCCCCAGCATTTT; clone_size: NA; d_call: NA; v_call: TRBV19; j_call: TRBJ1-5
cdr3_aa: CAWRSAGTNTGELFF; cdr3_nt: TGTGCCTGGAGATCAGCGGGGACGAACACCGGGGAGCTGTTTTTT; clone_size: NA; d_call: TRBD2; v_call: TRBV30; j_call: TRBJ2-2